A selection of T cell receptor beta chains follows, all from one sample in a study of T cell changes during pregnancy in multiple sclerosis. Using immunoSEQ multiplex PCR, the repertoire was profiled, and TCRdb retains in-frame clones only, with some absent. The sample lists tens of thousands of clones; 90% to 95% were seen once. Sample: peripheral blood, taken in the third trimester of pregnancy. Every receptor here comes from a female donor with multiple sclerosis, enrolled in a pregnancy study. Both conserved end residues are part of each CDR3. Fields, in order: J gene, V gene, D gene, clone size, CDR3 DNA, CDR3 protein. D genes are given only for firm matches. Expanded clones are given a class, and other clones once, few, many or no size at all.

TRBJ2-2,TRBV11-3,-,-,TGTGCCAGCAGCCCGCGGGACAGAACCGGGGAGCTGTTTTTT,CASSPRDRTGELFF
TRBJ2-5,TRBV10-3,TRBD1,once,TGTGCCATCAGAGGACAGGGGAACCAAGAGACCCAGTACTTC,CAIRGQGNQETQYF
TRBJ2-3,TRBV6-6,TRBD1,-,TGTGCCAGCAGAAGCGGACAGGTTGCAGATACGCAGTATTTT,CASRSGQVADTQYF
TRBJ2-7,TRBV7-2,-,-,TGTGCCAGCAGCCCCTACAGGGACGGTAGACTCGAGCAGTACTTC,CASSPYRDGRLEQYF
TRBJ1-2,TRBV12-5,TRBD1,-,TGTGCTAGTGGTCGACAGGGATACCCTCGAGATAATGGCTACACCTTC,CASGRQGYPRDNGYTF
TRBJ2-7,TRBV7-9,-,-,TGTGCCAGCAGCTTACTCCTCTACGAGCAGTACTTC,CASSLLLYEQYF
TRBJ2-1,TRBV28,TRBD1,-,TGTGCCAGTAAGACAGGGGGCATTTTCAATGAGCAGTTCTTC,CASKTGGIFNEQFF
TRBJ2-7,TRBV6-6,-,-,TGTGCCAGCAGCCGAGGAGGATCTTCCCTATACGAGCAGTACTTC,CASSRGGSSLYEQYF
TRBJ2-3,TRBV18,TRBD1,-,TGTGCCAGCTCACCACCGGGACAGGGAGGAAGGGGCACAGATACGCAGTATTTT,CASSPPGQGGRGTDTQYF
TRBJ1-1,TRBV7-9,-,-,TGTGCCAGCAGCCTAGTTATGAACACTGAAGCTTTCTTT,CASSLVMNTEAFF
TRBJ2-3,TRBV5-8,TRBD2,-,TGTGCCAGCAGTCGACTAGCGGGAGTTGTAGATACGCAGTATTTT,CASSRLAGVVDTQYF
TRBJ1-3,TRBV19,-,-,TGTGCCAGTAGACCCGGTCTTTCTGGAAACACCATATATTTT,CASRPGLSGNTIYF
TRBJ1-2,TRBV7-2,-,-,TGTGCCAGCAGCTTAGCGATAGATTATGGCTACACCTTC,CASSLAIDYGYTF
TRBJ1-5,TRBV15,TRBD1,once,TGTGCCACCAGCCAGCGAAGGACAGGGACCCTTAATCAGCCCCAGCATTTT,CATSQRRTGTLNQPQHF
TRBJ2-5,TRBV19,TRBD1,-,TGTGCCAGTAGTCCGGGGACAGGGATTGAAAAGACCCAGTACTTC,CASSPGTGIEKTQYF
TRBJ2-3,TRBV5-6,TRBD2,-,TGTGCCAGCAGCGTCCCGGGACTAGCGGGTAGCACAGATACGCAGTATTTT,CASSVPGLAGSTDTQYF
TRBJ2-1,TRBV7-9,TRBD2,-,TGTGCCAGCAGCCTGAGAACCGGGACTAGTTTCTACAATGAGCAGTTCTTC,CASSLRTGTSFYNEQFF
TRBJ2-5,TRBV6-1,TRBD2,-,TGTGCCAGCAGTGGACTAGCGGGAGGGCCAGAGACCCAGTACTTC,CASSGLAGGPETQYF
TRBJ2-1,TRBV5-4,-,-,TGTGCCAGCAGCACGGACAGCCACCTTGGCAATGAGCAGTTCTTC,CASSTDSHLGNEQFF
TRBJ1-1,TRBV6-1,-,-,TGTGCCAGCAGTGAAATTCCAGTGAACACTGAAGCTTTCTTT,CASSEIPVNTEAFF
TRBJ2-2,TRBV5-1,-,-,TGCGCCAGCAGCCCTACTGGGGGGAATGTGCGCGGGGAGCTGTTTTTT,CASSPTGGNVRGELFF
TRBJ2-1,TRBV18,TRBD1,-,TGTGCCAGCTCACCACCTCTGTGGGACAGGGGCTACAATGAGCAGTTCTTC,CASSPPLWDRGYNEQFF
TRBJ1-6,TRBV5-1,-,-,TGCGCCAGCAGCCCTGGGCCCCGGGAGAATTCACCCCTCCACTTT,CASSPGPRENSPLHF
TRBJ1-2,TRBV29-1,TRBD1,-,TGCAGCGGGGGGACAGCCTGGGGCTACACCTTC,CSGGTAWGYTF
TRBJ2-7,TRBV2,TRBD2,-,TGTGCCAGCAGTGAAAAGCCTAGCGGGTACTACGAGCAGTACTTC,CASSEKPSGYYEQYF
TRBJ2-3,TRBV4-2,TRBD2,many,TGTGCCAGCAGCCGGACTAGCGGGAGCGCAGATACGCAGTATTTT,CASSRTSGSADTQYF
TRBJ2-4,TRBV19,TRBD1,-,TGTGCCAGTAGTACACAGGGGGCCCTAGCCAAAAACATTCAGTACTTC,CASSTQGALAKNIQYF
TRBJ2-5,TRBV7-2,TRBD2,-,TGTGCCAGCAGCTTGGGACTAGCGGGAGTGATAAAGACCCAGTACTTC,CASSLGLAGVIKTQYF
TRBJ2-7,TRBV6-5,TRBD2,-,TGTGCCAGCAGTCCGGCGGGGGGGGGAGTCTACGAGCAGTACTTC,CASSPAGGGVYEQYF
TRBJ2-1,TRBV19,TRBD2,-,TGTGCCAGTAGTATGATTCGGCTAGCGGGCGTGCAGTTCTTC,CASSMIRLAGVQFF
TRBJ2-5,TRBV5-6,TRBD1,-,TGTGCCAGCAGTGAGACCGGGACAGGGATTAAGATTTGGGAGACCCAGTACTTC,CASSETGTGIKIWETQYF
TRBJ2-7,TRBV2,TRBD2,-,TGTGCCAGCAGTGAAGTAGCGGGAGGGCTCGACGAGCAGTACTTC,CASSEVAGGLDEQYF